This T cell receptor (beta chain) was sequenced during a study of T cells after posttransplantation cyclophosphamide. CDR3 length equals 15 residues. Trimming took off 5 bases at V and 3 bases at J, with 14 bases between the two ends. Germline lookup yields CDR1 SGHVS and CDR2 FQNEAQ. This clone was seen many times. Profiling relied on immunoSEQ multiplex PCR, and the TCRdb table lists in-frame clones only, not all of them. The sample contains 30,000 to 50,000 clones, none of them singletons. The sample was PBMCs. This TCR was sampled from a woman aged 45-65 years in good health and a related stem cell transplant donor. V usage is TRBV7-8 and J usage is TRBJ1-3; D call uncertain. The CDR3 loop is CASSPSELFGNTIYF. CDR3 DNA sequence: TGTGCCAGCAGCCCTTCCGAGCTCTTTGGAAACACCATATATTTT.